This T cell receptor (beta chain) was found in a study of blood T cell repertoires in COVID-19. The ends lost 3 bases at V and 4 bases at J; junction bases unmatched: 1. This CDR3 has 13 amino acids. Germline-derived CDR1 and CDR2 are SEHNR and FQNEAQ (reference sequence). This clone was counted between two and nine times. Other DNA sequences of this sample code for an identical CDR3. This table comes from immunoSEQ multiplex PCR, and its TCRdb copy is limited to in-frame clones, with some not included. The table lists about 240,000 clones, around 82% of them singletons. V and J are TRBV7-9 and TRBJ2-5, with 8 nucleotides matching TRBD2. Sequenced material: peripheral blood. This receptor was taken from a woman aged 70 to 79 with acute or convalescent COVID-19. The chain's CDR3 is CASSLAGGETQYF. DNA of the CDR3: TGTGCCAGCAGCTTGGCGGGGGGAGAGACCCAGTACTTC.